This T cell receptor beta chain was observed in a study of cytotoxic CD8 clonotypes in ibrutinib-treated CLL. Study-level information: Responses: around 25 partial, 2 complete; after median 68 months, about 15 stayed remitted, about twelve progressed. Study-wide results and caveats: At the start, clonality exceeded age-matched healthy donors and followed circulating CD8+ T-cell counts. Samples were collected at differing times from sustained-remission and progressing patients. Public clonotypes, rarely seen, contracted or held steady on treatment.

Trimming pared 0 bases from V and 4 bases from J, leaving 14 bases between. The CDR3 runs to 16 residues. The germline CDR1 and CDR2 sequences are SGDLS and YYNGEE. Of note for this clone: What it recognizes is unknown.

Clones were read by immunoSEQ multiplex PCR, and TCRdb kept only the in-frame ones, dropping some. The table has some 350,000 clones, approximately 67% seen once; the top ten hold just under 6.5%. The TCR was taken from a human donor with chronic lymphocytic leukemia. This chain connects TRBV9 to TRBJ2-1; D is tentatively TRBD1 or TRBD2 (6 bases each). Sequences were derived from PBMCs, sampled after 36 months of ibrutinib treatment. The CDR3 sequence is CASSVGGDTKYNEQFF. The CDR3 DNA follows: TGTGCCAGCAGCGTAGGGGGGGACACTAAATACAATGAGCAGTTCTTC.